The sequence of this TCR beta chain was determined in a study of human T cells and chemical hapten exposure. Trimming stripped 6 bases from V and 5 bases from J, with 10 bases between. This CDR3 contains 12 residues. Germline V gene sequence: CDR1 LGHDT, CDR2 YNNKEL (reference sequence). The time point is: pre-sensitization, week 0. Specified treatment: therapeutic diphenylcyclopropenone sensitization with weekly scalp DPC. TCRdb re-derived calls from the RACE reads in MiXCR, one entry per CDR3 protein. The sample yields 380,000 or so distinct CDR3 sequences, roughly 6% seen once. Source: whole blood, taken in connection with sensitization to the hapten diphenylcyclopropenone (DPC). This chain connects TRBV3-1 to TRBJ1-1; D is uncertain. The TCR comes from a woman aged 18-29 years with alopecia areata. Some clones in this sample may be carry-over from other donors' samples. CDR3 protein: CASSRTGTEAFF. For the CDR3, the DNA is TGTGCCAGCAGTCGGACGGGGACTGAAGCTTTCTTT.